The source of this T cell receptor (beta chain) is a study of a mutant IDH1 vaccine in newly diagnosed glioma. Study as a whole: Treated individuals were around 60% male and approximately 38% female, averaging roughly 43 years of age.

The V segment lost 0 bases and the J segment 4 bases; nucleotides outside the gene matches: 11. Germline lookup yields CDR1 SGHDT and CDR2 YYEEEE. The CDR3 is made up of 18 amino acids. Generated by immunoSEQ multiplex PCR, the TCRdb table keeps only in-frame clones and is missing some. The sample holds approximately 50,000 clones, roughly 80% seen once. The sample holds one count of this clone. What it binds is unknown. Time point in this sample: week 47, end of study. Doses consisted of 300 ug of mutant IDH1 20-mer peptide each, paired with topical imiquimod. The chain combines TRBV5-6 with TRBJ2-1; 9 positions agree with TRBD2. The TCR comes from a woman aged 45-65 years with glioma. Sample: PBMCs, taken from a glioma patient whose treatment included an IDH1 peptide vaccine. The CDR3 nucleotides are TGTGCCAGCAGCTTGGGTAGTAGCGGGGGATATAAATACAATGAGCAGTTCTTC. Translated, it gives CASSLGSSGGYKYNEQFF. The full variable domain, rest sourced from reference TRBV5-6 and TRBJ2-1, is DAGVTQSPTHLIKTRGQQVTLRCSPKSGHDTVSWYQQALGQGPQFIFQYYEEEERQRGNFPDRFSGHQFPNYSSELNVNALLLGDSALYLCASSLGSSGGYKYNEQFFGPGTRLTVL.